These T cell receptor beta chains were read from a single sample in a study of OX40 agonist ivuxolimab in advanced cancers. Sequencing was performed with immunoSEQ multiplex PCR; in TCRdb, only in-frame clones are kept and a portion is missing. The sample holds tens of thousands of clones, about 82% seen once. Sequences were derived from CD4+ or CD8+ T cells sorted from blood, sampled in a trial of the OX40 agonist ivuxolimab. Receptor source: an adult with an advanced solid tumor such as melanoma, head and neck, liver or kidney cancer. CDR3s include the opening cysteine and the closing phenylalanine or tryptophan. A D gene is named only where the DNA matches it firmly. Not every row has a clone size; where given, it reads once, few, many or a size class.

V gene	D gene	clone size	J gene	CDR3 protein	CDR3 DNA
TRBV5-6	.	once	TRBJ1-1	CASSFYFQGGSGTEAFF	TGTGCCAGCAGCTTCTATTTCCAAGGGGGGTCGGGCACTGAAGCTTTCTTT
TRBV4-1	TRBD2	.	TRBJ2-1	CASSPSVSGTYNEQFF	TGCGCCAGCAGCCCTTCTGTTAGCGGGACTTACAATGAGCAGTTCTTC
TRBV25-1	.	.	TRBJ2-7	CASSELAGTYEQYF	TGTGCCAGCAGTGAATTGGCAGGGACCTACGAGCAGTACTTC
TRBV6-5	.	.	TRBJ2-1	CASSFHVSSYNEQFF	TGTGCCAGCAGTTTCCATGTGAGCTCCTACAATGAGCAGTTCTTC
TRBV10-2	.	.	TRBJ1-1	CASSVRRGNPEAFF	TGCGCCAGCAGTGTCCGGCGGGGCAACCCTGAAGCTTTCTTT
TRBV30	.	.	TRBJ1-1	CAWSVGLTEAFF	TGTGCCTGGAGTGTAGGATTGACTGAAGCTTTCTTT
TRBV6-4	.	.	TRBJ2-1	CASSEGLHGDEQFF	TGTGCCAGCAGTGAAGGACTCCATGGGGATGAGCAGTTCTTC
TRBV25-1	TRBD1	.	TRBJ2-3	CASSGQKGTGGRTDTQYF	TGTGCCAGCAGTGGCCAAAAAGGGACAGGAGGCCGCACAGATACGCAGTATTTT
TRBV7-8	.	.	TRBJ2-2	CASSSLARWNTGELFF	TGTGCCAGCAGCTCTCTCGCGCGGTGGAACACCGGGGAGCTGTTTTTT
TRBV2	TRBD2	.	TRBJ2-5	CASSPGTSSAETQYF	TGTGCCAGCAGTCCGGGGACTAGCTCGGCAGAGACCCAGTACTTC
TRBV19	.	.	TRBJ1-5	CASSPVAGHAYSNQPQHF	TGTGCCAGTAGCCCGGTTGCGGGACACGCCTATAGCAATCAGCCCCAGCATTTT
TRBV13	TRBD2	.	TRBJ2-1	CASSLGTSNYNEQFF	TGTGCCAGCAGCCTCGGGACTAGCAACTACAATGAGCAGTTCTTC
TRBV9	TRBD1	.	TRBJ1-6	CASSGDSGNSPLHF	TGTGCCAGCAGTGGGGACAGTGGAAATTCACCCCTCCACTTT
TRBV7-6	TRBD2	.	TRBJ2-1	CASSSPGTSGRNEQFF	TGTGCCAGCAGCTCTCCCGGGACTAGCGGGAGAAATGAGCAGTTCTTC
TRBV4-1	.	.	TRBJ2-3	CASSPGTRLDTQYF	TGCGCCAGCAGCCCGGGTACACGCCTAGATACGCAGTATTTT
TRBV28	.	few	TRBJ2-7	CASSLEGVGQYF	TGTGCCAGCAGTTTAGAGGGAGTCGGGCAGTACTTC
TRBV11-2	TRBD2	.	TRBJ2-3	CASSLVLYGRANYTQYF	TGTGCCAGCAGCTTAGTGCTTTACGGGAGGGCTAATTATACGCAGTATTTT
TRBV4-1	.	.	TRBJ2-5	CASSQGPGETQYF	TGCGCCAGCAGCCAAGGTCCGGGAGAGACCCAGTACTTC
TRBV7-6	TRBD1	.	TRBJ2-7	CASSRQGASYEQYF	TGTGCCAGCAGCCGACAGGGGGCATCCTACGAGCAGTACTTC
TRBV7-3	TRBD2	.	TRBJ2-6	CASSYSGRPHSGANVLTF	TGTGCCAGCAGCTATAGCGGGAGGCCCCACTCTGGGGCCAACGTCCTGACTTTC
TRBV5-8	TRBD2	.	TRBJ2-1	CASRLGAGFSGRGHNEQFF	TGTGCCAGCCGTCTGGGGGCAGGGTTTAGCGGGAGGGGTCACAATGAGCAGTTCTTC
TRBV11-2	.	.	TRBJ2-2	CASSGSGTNTGELFF	TGTGCCAGCAGCGGTAGCGGAACGAACACCGGGGAGCTGTTTTTT
TRBV25-1	TRBD2	.	TRBJ2-3	CASSEYGRGDTQYF	TGTGCCAGCAGTGAGTACGGGAGGGGAGATACGCAGTATTTT
TRBV11-3	.	few	TRBJ2-5	CASSARGQGQETQYF	TGTGCCAGCAGCGCTCGGGGGCAGGGTCAAGAGACCCAGTACTTC
TRBV5-1	.	few	TRBJ2-7	CASSLLEGEQYF	TGCGCCAGCAGCCTTTTAGAAGGCGAGCAGTACTTC
TRBV4-3	TRBD1	few	TRBJ1-2	CASSWGTGSTGYTF	TGCGCCAGCAGCTGGGGGACAGGGAGTACTGGCTACACCTTC
TRBV19	.	once	TRBJ2-2	CASTAGSEPTGELFF	TGTGCCAGTACCGCAGGGTCGGAGCCCACCGGGGAGCTGTTTTTT
TRBV6-6	.	.	TRBJ1-1	CASSQGRNTEAFF	TGTGCCAGCAGCCAGGGGAGGAACACTGAAGCTTTCTTT
TRBV19	.	.	TRBJ1-2	CASSIAPLGGHYGYTF	TGTGCCAGTAGTATTGCTCCATTGGGGGGGCACTATGGCTACACCTTC
TRBV13	.	.	TRBJ1-4	CASSLRISNEKLFF	TGTGCCAGCAGCTTGAGAATATCTAATGAAAAACTGTTTTTT
TRBV6-1	.	.	TRBJ1-2	CASNGILNYGYTF	TGTGCCAGCAATGGAATCCTTAACTATGGCTACACCTTC
TRBV7-2	TRBD2	.	TRBJ2-1	CASSLPKTSGRAYEQFF	TGTGCCAGCAGCTTACCTAAGACTAGCGGGAGGGCCTATGAGCAGTTCTTC
TRBV28	TRBD1	.	TRBJ1-5	CASSKDRGRRNQPQHF	TGTGCCAGCAGTAAGGACAGGGGGCGCAGAAATCAGCCCCAGCATTTT
TRBV18	.	.	TRBJ1-2	CASSPPRVGTDGYTF	TGTGCCAGCTCACCACCGAGGGTCGGCACCGATGGCTACACCTTC
TRBV10-3	.	.	TRBJ2-2	CAISEPRGGYGELFF	TGTGCCATCAGTGAGCCCAGGGGTGGGTACGGGGAGCTGTTTTTT
TRBV9	.	.	TRBJ2-1	CASSGGLVSYNEQFF	TGTGCCAGCAGCGGGGGCCTCGTGTCCTACAATGAGCAGTTCTTC
TRBV6-5	.	.	TRBJ2-2	CASSYSGRGTGELFF	TGTGCCAGCAGTTACTCGGGCAGGGGCACCGGGGAGCTGTTTTTT
TRBV20-1	.	.	TRBJ1-6	CSASPNSPLHF	TGCAGTGCTAGTCCTAATTCACCCCTCCACTTT
TRBV6-1	.	.	TRBJ2-1	CGSSASYSAYSEQFF	TGTGGAAGCAGTGCCTCGTACAGCGCCTACAGTGAGCAGTTCTTC
TRBV7-8	TRBD2	.	TRBJ2-5	CASSSGTRSETQYF	TGTGCCAGCAGCTCCGGGACTAGGAGCGAGACCCAGTACTTC
TRBV7-8	TRBD1	.	TRBJ2-3	CASSPRQGADTQYF	TGTGCCAGCAGCCCCAGACAGGGGGCAGATACGCAGTATTTT
TRBV30	TRBD1	.	TRBJ1-4	CAWSADRGGKLFF	TGTGCCTGGAGTGCGGACAGGGGTGGGAAACTGTTTTTT
TRBV13	.	.	TRBJ2-3	CASSLIRELTDTQYF	TGTGCCAGCAGCTTAATCAGAGAGTTGACAGATACGCAGTATTTT
TRBV5-1	TRBD1	once	TRBJ2-2	CASARRTGVITGELFF	TGCGCCAGCGCCCGCAGGACAGGGGTAATAACCGGGGAGCTGTTTTTT
TRBV30	.	.	TRBJ2-7	CACEKEIYEQYF	TGTGCCTGCGAGAAGGAGATCTACGAGCAGTACTTC
TRBV5-6	TRBD1	.	TRBJ2-1	CASSLVGARGPYNEQFF	TGTGCCAGCAGCTTGGTTGGGGCGAGGGGGCCCTACAATGAGCAGTTCTTC
TRBV7-3	TRBD2	.	TRBJ2-1	CASSELSSGNNEQFF	TGTGCCAGCAGTGAATTGAGCAGCGGGAACAATGAGCAGTTCTTC
TRBV10-2	TRBD2	.	TRBJ2-1	CATVGTSGYNEQFF	TGCGCCACCGTAGGGACTAGCGGTTACAATGAGCAGTTCTTC
TRBV11-2	.	.	TRBJ2-7	CASSIGRGTPSYEQYF	TGTGCCAGCAGCATCGGGCGGGGGACACCCTCCTACGAGCAGTACTTC
TRBV2	.	.	TRBJ2-7	CASSDRARSYEQYF	TGTGCCAGCAGTGACCGGGCCCGCTCCTACGAGCAGTACTTC
TRBV5-1	.	.	TRBJ2-5	CASRNSEGPETQYF	TGCGCCAGCAGAAATTCCGAGGGACCAGAGACCCAGTACTTC